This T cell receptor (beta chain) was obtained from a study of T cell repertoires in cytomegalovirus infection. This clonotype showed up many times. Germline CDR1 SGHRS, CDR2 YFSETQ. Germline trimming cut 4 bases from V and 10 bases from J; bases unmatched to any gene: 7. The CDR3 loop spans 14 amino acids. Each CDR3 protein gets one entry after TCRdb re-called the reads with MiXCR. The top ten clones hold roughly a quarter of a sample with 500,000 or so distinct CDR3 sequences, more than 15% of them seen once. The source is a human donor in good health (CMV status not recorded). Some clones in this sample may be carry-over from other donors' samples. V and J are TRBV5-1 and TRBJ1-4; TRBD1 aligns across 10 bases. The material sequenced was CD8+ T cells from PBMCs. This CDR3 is CASSEDRGRRKLFF. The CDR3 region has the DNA TGCGCCAGCAGCGAAGACAGGGGGCGCAGAAAACTGTTTTTT.